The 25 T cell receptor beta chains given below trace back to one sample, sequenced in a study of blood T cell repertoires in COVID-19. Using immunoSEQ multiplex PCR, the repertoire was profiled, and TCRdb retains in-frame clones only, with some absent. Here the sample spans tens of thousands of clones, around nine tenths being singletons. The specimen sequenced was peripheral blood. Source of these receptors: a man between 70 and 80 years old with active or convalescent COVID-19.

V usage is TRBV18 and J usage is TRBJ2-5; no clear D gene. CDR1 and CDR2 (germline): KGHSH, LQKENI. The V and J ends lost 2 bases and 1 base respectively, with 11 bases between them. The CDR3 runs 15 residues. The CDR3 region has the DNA TGTGCCAGCTCACCAATCCGTACAACCCAAGAGACCCAGTACTTC. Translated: CASSPIRTTQETQYF. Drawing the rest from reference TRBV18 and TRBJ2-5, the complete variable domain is NAGVMQNPRHLVRRRGQEARLRCSPMKGHSHVYWYRQLPEEGLKFMVYLQKENIIDESGMPKERFSAEFPKEGPSILRIQQVVRGDSAAYFCASSPIRTTQETQYFGPGTRLLVL.

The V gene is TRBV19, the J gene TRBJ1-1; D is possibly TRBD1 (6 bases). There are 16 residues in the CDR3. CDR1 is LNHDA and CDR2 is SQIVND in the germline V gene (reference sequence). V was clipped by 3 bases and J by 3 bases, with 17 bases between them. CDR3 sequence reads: CASSMSEYQGYTEAFF. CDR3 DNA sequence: TGTGCCAGTAGTATGTCGGAGTACCAGGGGTACACTGAAGCTTTCTTT.

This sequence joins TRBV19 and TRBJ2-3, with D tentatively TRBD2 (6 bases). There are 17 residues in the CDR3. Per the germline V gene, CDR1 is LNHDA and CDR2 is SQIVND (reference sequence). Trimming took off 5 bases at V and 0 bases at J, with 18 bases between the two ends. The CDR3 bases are TGTGCCAGTAGTCCCTTGGTGGGGGGAAGGAGCACAGATACGCAGTATTTT. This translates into CASSPLVGGRSTDTQYF.

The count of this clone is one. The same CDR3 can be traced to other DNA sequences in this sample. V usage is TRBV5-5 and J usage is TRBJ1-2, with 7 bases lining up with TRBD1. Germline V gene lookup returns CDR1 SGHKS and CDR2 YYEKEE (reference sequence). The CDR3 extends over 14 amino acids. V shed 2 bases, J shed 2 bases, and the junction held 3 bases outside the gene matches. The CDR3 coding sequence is TGTGCCAGCAGCTTCGGGACAGCGAACTATGGCTACACCTTC. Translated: CASSFGTANYGYTF.

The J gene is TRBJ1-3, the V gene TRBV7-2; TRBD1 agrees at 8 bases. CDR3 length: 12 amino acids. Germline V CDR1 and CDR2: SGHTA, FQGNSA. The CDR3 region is CAIRGPGNTIYF. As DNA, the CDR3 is TGTGCTATCAGGGGGCCCGGAAACACCATATATTTT.

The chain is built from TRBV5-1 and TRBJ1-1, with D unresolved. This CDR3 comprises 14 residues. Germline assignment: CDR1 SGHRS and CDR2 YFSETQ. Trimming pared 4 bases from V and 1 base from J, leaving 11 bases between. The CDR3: CASSPEAGNTEAFF. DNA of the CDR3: TGCGCCAGCAGCCCGGAGGCAGGGAACACTGAAGCTTTCTTT.

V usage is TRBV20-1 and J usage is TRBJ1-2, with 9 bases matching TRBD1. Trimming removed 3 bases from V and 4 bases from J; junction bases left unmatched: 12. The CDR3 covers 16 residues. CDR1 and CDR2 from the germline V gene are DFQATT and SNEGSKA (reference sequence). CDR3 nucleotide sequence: TGCAGTGCTAGTACAGGGGGCGTACGGGGGAGCTATGGCTACACCTTC. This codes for CSASTGGVRGSYGYTF.

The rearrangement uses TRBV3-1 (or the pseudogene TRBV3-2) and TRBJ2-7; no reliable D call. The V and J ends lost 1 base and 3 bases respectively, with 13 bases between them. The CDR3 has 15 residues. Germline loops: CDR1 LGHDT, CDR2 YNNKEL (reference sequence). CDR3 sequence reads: CASSQGARFRYEQYF. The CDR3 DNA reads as TGTGCCAGCAGCCAAGGAGCCCGTTTCCGCTACGAGCAGTACTTC.

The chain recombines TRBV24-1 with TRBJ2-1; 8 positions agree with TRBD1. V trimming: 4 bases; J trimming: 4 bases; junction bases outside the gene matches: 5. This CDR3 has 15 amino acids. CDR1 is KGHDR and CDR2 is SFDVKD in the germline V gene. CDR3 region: CATSEQGGPYNEQFF. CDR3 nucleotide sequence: TGTGCCACCAGTGAACAGGGGGGACCTTACAATGAGCAGTTCTTC.

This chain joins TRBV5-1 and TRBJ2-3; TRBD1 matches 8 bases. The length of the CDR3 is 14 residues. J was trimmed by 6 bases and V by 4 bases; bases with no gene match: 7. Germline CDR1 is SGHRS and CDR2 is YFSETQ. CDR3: CASSVRGRTDTQYF. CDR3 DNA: TGCGCCAGCAGCGTCAGGGGGCGAACGGATACGCAGTATTTT.

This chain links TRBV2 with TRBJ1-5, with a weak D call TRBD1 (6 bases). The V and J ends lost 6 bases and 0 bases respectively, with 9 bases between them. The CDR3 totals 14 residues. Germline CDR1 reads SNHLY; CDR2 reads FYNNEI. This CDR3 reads CASRQGLSNQPQHF. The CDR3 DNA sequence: TGTGCCAGCAGACAGGGTCTTAGCAATCAGCCCCAGCATTTT.

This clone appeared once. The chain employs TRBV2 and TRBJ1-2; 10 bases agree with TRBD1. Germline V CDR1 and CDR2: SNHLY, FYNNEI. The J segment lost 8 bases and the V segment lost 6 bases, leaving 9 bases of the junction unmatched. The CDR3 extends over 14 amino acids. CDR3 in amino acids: CASRPFRGQGGYTF. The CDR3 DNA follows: TGTGCCAGCAGGCCCTTCAGGGGACAGGGGGGCTACACCTTC. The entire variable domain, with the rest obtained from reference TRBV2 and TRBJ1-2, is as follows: EPEVTQTPSHQVTQMGQEVILRCVPISNHLYFYWYRQILGQKVEFLVSFYNNEISEKSEIFDDQFSVERPDGSNFTLKIRSTKLEDSAMYFCASRPFRGQGGYTFGSGTRLTVV.

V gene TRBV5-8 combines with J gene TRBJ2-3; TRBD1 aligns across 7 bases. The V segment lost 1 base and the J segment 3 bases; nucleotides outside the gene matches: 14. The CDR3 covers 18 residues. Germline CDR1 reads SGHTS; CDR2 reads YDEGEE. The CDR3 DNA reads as TGTGCCAGCAGCTTGAGTCGATCAGTTAGGGGGCGTACAGATACGCAGTATTTT. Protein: CASSLSRSVRGRTDTQYF.

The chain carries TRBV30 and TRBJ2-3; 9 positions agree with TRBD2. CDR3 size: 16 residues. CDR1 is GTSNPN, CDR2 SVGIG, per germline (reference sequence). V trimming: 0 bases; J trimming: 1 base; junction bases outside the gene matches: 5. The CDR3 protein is CAWSVQIAGGTDTQYF. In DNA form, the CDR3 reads TGTGCCTGGAGTGTACAAATAGCGGGAGGCACAGATACGCAGTATTTT. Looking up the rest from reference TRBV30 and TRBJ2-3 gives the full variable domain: SQTIHQWPATLVQPVGSPLSLECTVEGTSNPNLYWYRQAAGRGLQLLFYSVGIGQISSEVPQNLSASRPQDRQFILSSKKLLLSDSGFYLCAWSVQIAGGTDTQYFGPGTRLTVL.

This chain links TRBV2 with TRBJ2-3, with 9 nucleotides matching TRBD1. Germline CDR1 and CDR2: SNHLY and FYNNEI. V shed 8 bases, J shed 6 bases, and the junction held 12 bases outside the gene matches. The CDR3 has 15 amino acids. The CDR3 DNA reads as TGTGCCAGCCGTAGGACAGGGGACCCTTGGGATACGCAGTATTTT. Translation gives CASRRTGDPWDTQYF.

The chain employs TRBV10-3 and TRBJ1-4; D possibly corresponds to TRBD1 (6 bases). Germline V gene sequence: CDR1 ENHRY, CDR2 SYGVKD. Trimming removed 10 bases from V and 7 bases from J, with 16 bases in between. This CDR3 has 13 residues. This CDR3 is CATGGGASEKLFF. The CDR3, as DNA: TGTGCCACGGGGGGGGGCGCGTCTGAAAAACTGTTTTTT.

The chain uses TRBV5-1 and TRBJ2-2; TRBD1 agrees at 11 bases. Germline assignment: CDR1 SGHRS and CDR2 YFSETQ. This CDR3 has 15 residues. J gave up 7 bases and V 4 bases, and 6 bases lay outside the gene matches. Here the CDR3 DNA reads TGCGCCAGCAGCCTAGCCGGGACAGGGGGCGGGGAGCTGTTTTTT. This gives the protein CASSLAGTGGGELFF.

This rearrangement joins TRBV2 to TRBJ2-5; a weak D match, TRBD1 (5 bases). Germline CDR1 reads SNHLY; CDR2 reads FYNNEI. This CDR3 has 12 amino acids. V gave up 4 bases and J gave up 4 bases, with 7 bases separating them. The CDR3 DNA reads TGTGCCAGCAGTGTAGGGGTAGAGACCCAGTACTTC. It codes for CASSVGVETQYF.

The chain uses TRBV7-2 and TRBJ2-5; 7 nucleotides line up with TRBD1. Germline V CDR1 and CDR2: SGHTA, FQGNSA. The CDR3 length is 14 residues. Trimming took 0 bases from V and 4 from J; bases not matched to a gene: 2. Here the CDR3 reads CASSLATGIETQYF. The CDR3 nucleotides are TGTGCCAGCAGCTTAGCGACAGGGATAGAGACCCAGTACTTC.

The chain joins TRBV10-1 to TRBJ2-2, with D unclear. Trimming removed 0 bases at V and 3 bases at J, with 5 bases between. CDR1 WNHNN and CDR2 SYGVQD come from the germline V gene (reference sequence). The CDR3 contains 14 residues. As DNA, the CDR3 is TGCGCCAGCAGTGAGTCAGGAGACACCGGGGAGCTGTTTTTT. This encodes CASSESGDTGELFF.

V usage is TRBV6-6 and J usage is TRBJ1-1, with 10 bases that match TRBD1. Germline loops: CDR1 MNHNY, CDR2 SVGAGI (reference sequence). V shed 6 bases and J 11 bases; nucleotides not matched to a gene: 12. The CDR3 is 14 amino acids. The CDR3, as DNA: TGTGCCAGCAGACCGGGACAGGGGCATCCATATGCTTTCTTT. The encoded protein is CASRPGQGHPYAFF.

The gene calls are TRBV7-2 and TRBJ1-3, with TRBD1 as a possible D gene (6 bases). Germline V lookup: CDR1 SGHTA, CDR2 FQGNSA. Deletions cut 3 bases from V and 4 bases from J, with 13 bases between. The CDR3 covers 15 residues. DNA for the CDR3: TGTGCCAGCAGCTTCCGGCAGGGGAAGGGAAACACCATATATTTT. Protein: CASSFRQGKGNTIYF. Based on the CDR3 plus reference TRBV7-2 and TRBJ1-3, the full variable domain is GAGVSQSPSNKVTEKGKDVELRCDPISGHTALYWYRQSLGQGLEFLIYFQGNSAPDKSGLPSDRFSAERTGGSVSTLTIQRTQQEDSAVYLCASSFRQGKGNTIYFGEGSWLTVV.

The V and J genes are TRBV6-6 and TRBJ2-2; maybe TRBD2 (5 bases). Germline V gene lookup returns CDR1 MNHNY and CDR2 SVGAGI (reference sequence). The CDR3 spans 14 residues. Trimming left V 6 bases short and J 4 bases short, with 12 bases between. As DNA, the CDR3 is TGTGCCAGCAGGCTGCGGGCTGGCACCGGGGAGCTGTTTTTT. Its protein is CASRLRAGTGELFF.

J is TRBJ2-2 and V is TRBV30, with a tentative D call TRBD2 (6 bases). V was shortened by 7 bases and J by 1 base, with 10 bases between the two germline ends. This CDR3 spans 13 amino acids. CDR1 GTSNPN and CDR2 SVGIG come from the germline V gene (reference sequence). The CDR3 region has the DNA TGTGCCTCGACGCGGGAGAACACCGGGGAGCTGTTTTTT. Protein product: CASTRENTGELFF. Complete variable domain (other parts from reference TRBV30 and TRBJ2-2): SQTIHQWPATLVQPVGSPLSLECTVEGTSNPNLYWYRQAAGRGLQLLFYSVGIGQISSEVPQNLSASRPQDRQFILSSKKLLLSDSGFYLCASTRENTGELFFGEGSRLTVL.

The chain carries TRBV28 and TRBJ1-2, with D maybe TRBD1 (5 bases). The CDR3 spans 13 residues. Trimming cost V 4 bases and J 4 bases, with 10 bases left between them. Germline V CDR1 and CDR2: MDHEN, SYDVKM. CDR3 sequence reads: CASSWGGGYGYTF. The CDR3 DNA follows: TGTGCCAGCAGTTGGGGCGGTGGCTATGGCTACACCTTC.